Listed here are 6 T cell receptor beta chains from one sample, sequenced in a study of blood T cell repertoires in COVID-19. Profiled with immunoSEQ multiplex PCR; TCRdb holds only in-frame clones, not every one. There are about 150,000 clones in the sample; around 83% occur only once, and roughly 19% lies in the top ten. The sequenced sample was peripheral blood. Receptor source: a woman aged 65 to 85 who had recovered from COVID-19.

This chain joins TRBV4-1 and TRBJ1-2, with 9 bases that match TRBD1. The V gene's germline CDR1 is MGHRA and CDR2 YSYEKL. The V and J ends lost 0 bases and 6 bases, in that order; junction bases with no gene match: 14. The CDR3 has 18 amino acids. The CDR3 coding sequence is TGCGCCAGCAGCCAAGATTGGGCCGGGACAGGGAATTTCGATGGCTACACCTTC. Translation: CASSQDWAGTGNFDGYTF.

The rearrangement links TRBV7-9 to TRBJ1-4, with 12 bases that match TRBD1. In germline, CDR1 is SEHNR, CDR2 FQNEAQ (reference sequence). The trim removed 2 bases at V and 3 bases at J, leaving 7 bases unmatched. The CDR3 is 18 amino acids. The CDR3 DNA sequence: TGTGCCAGCAGCTTACAACGGGGACAGGGGGCGGCTAATGAAAAACTGTTTTTT. Its protein is CASSLQRGQGAANEKLFF.

V is TRBV10-3 and J is TRBJ2-7; the match to TRBD1 covers 7 bases. The germline gives CDR1 ENHRY, CDR2 SYGVKD. The junction had 7 bases not matched to a gene; V was cut back by 2 bases and J by 0 bases. This CDR3 comprises 16 residues. The CDR3 region is CAISEPGTDSSYEQYF. As DNA, the CDR3 is TGTGCCATCAGTGAGCCCGGGACAGATAGCTCCTACGAGCAGTACTTC.

This chain links TRBV5-1 with TRBJ1-1; TRBD1 might be the D (6 bases). Germline CDR1 is SGHRS and CDR2 is YFSETQ. V shed 4 bases and J shed 4 bases, with 14 bases lying between them. This CDR3 is 14 amino acids long. The CDR3 sequence is CASSTRPGVTEAFF. The CDR3 DNA sequence: TGCGCCAGCAGCACCCGACCAGGGGTCACTGAAGCTTTCTTT.

The sample holds one count of this clone. The rearrangement joins TRBV5-8 to TRBJ2-7, with D perhaps TRBD1 (7 bases). CDR1 and CDR2 from the germline V gene are SGHTS and YDEGEE. V lost 2 bases, J lost 9 bases, and 15 bases lay in between. The CDR3 loop spans 13 amino acids. The CDR3 spells CASSLGGGFGQYF. In DNA, the CDR3 is TGTGCCAGCAGCTTAGGAGGGGGCTTTGGGCAGTACTTC.

The genes are TRBV2 and TRBJ2-5; TRBD2 might be the D (5 bases). CDR3 length: 13 amino acids. V was trimmed by 7 bases and J by 4 bases, leaving 13 bases between them. Per germline, CDR1 SNHLY and CDR2 FYNNEI. The CDR3 coding sequence is TGTGCCAGCACTAGGACTGGTGGAGAGACCCAGTACTTC. Its translation: CASTRTGGETQYF.